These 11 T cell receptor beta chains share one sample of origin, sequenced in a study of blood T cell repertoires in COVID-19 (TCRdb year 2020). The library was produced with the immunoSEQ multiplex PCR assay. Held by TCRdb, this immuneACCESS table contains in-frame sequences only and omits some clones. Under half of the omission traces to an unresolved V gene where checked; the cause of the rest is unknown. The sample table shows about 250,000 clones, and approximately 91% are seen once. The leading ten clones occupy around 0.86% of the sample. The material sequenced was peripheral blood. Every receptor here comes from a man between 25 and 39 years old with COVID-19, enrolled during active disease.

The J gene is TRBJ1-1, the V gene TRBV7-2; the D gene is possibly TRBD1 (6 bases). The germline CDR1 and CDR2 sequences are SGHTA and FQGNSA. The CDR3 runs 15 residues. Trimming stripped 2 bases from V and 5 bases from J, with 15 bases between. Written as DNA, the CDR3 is TGTGCCAGCAGCTTATATCAGGGGAGTTTGACTGAAGCTTTCTTT. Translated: CASSLYQGSLTEAFF.

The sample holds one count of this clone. This CDR3 is CASSYGTGPNEQYF. The DNA for the CDR3 is TGTGCCAGCAGTTACGGCACAGGGCCCAACGAGCAGTACTTC. V and J are TRBV6-5 and TRBJ2-7, with D perhaps TRBD1 (6 bases). V gave up 2 bases and J gave up 5 bases, with 13 bases separating them. The CDR3 has 14 amino acids. Germline V lookup: CDR1 MNHEY, CDR2 SVGAGI.

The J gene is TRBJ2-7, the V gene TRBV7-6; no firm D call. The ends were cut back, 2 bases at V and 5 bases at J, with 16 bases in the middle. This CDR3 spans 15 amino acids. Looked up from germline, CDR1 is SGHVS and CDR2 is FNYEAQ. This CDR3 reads CASSLIAASNDEQYF. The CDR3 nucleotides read TGTGCCAGCAGCTTAATTGCGGCGTCAAACGACGAGCAGTACTTC.

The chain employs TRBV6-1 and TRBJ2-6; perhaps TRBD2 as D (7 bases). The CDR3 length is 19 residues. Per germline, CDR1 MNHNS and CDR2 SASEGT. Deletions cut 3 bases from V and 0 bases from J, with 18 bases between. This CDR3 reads CASSDPLGGLSSGANVLTF. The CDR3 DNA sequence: TGTGCCAGCAGTGACCCCCTGGGGGGGCTCAGCTCTGGGGCCAACGTCCTGACTTTC.

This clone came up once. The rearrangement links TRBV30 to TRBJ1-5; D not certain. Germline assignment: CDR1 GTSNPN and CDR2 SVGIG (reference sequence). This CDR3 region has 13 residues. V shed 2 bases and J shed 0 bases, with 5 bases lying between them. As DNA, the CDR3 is TGTGCCTGGAGTCACAGTAGCAATCAGCCCCAGCATTTT. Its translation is CAWSHSSNQPQHF.

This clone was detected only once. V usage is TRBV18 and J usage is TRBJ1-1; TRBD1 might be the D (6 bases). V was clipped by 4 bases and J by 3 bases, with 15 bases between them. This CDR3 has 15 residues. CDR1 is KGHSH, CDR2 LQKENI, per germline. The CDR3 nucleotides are TGTGCCAGCTCACGGGCAGGGGTACGGGACACTGAAGCTTTCTTT. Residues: CASSRAGVRDTEAFF.

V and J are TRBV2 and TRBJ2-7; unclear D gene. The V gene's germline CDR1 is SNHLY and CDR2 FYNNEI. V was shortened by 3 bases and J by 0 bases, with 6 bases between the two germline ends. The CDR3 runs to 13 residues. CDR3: CASSEGSSYEQYF. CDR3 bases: TGTGCCAGCAGTGAGGGCAGCTCCTACGAGCAGTACTTC.

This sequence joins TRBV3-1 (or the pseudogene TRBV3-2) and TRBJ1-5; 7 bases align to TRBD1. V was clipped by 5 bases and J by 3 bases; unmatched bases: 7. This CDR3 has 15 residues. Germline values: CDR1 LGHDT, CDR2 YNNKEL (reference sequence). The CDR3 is CASSDTGQDNQPQHF. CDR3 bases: TGTGCCAGCAGCGACACCGGACAGGACAATCAGCCCCAGCATTTT.

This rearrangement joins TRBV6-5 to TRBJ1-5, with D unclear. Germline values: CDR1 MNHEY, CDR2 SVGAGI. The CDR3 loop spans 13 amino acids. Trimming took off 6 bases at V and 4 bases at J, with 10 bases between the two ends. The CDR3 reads CASSLHRNQPQHF. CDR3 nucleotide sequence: TGTGCCAGCAGCCTTCACAGAAATCAGCCCCAGCATTTT.

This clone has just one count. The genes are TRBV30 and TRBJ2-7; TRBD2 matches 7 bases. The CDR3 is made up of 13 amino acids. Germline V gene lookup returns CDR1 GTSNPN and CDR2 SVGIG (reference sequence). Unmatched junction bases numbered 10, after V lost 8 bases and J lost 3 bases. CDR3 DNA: TGTGCCACGCGACGGGTAGCGGGCTACGAGCAGTACTTC. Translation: CATRRVAGYEQYF.

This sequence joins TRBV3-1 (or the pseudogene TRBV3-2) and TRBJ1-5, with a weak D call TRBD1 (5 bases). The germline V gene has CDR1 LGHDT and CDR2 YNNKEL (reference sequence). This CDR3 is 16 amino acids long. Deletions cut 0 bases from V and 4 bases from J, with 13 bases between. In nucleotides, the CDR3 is TGTGCCAGCAGCCAAGAGGGGCGGGGGAATAATCAGCCCCAGCATTTT. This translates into CASSQEGRGNNQPQHF.